Each of the 26 T cell receptor beta chains below was sequenced from the same sample in a study of metastatic and nonmetastatic thyroid tumors. Each patient came to thyroid surgery without any prior treatment (of any kind). MiXCR reprocessed the PCR reads for TCRdb. In the table there are around 37,000 clones, approximately 26% of which are singletons. Material for sequencing was blood. The receptor source for this set is a female donor with papillary thyroid cancer or a benign thyroid nodule (not recorded which). Some clones in this sample may be carry-over from other donors' samples.

This clone has a count of ten or more. V usage is TRBV7-3 and J usage is TRBJ1-1; the D is unclear. The germline V and J ends were trimmed by 5 bases and 5 bases, with 12 bases remaining between them. Germline V lookup: CDR1 SGHTA, CDR2 FQGTGA. The CDR3 loop spans 13 amino acids. CDR3 region: CASSPQAGTEAFF. The CDR3 DNA sequence: TGTGCCAGCAGCCCGCAGGCGGGGACTGAAGCTTTCTTT.

This clone is termed medium-sized. The V gene is TRBV28, the J gene TRBJ2-1; 9 bases match TRBD2. This CDR3 comprises 18 residues. The J segment lost 6 bases and the V segment lost 4 bases, leaving 16 bases of the junction unmatched. CDR1 and CDR2 from the germline V gene are MDHEN and SYDVKM. The CDR3 here is CASSWGGVAGVSPNEQFF. CDR3 DNA: TGTGCCAGCAGTTGGGGAGGCGTAGCGGGAGTTTCCCCCAATGAGCAGTTCTTC.

This clone was recorded many times. V is TRBV20-1 and J is TRBJ2-7; D is uncertain. Germline-derived CDR1 and CDR2 are DFQATT and SNEGSKA (reference sequence). The V gene lost 1 base and the J gene lost 0 bases, with 7 bases spanning the gap. The CDR3 spans 13 residues. The chain's CDR3 is CSARGVSSYEQYF. CDR3 in DNA: TGCAGTGCTAGAGGGGTTAGCTCCTACGAGCAGTACTTC.

This clone came up a few times. Other nucleotide sequences from this sample produce the same CDR3. The rearrangement joins TRBV27 to TRBJ2-5, with 8 nucleotides matching TRBD2. After removal of 6 bases from V and 9 bases from J, the junction contained 15 bases not matched to a gene. The CDR3 contains 15 residues. CDR1 is MNHEY, CDR2 SMNVEV, per germline (reference sequence). CDR3 DNA sequence: TGTGCCAGCAGCCCCTCAACTAGCGGTGGTGTAGCCCAGTACTTC. Translating it yields CASSPSTSGGVAQYF.

This clone was seen more than once but under ten times. The chain recombines TRBV7-2 with TRBJ2-7; 13 bases are shared with TRBD2. Unmatched junction bases numbered 18, after V lost 3 bases and J lost 4 bases. CDR1 SGHTA and CDR2 FQGNSA come from the germline V gene. The CDR3 consists of 20 residues. Here the CDR3 reads CASSFSARRETSGRRYEQYF. CDR3 nucleotides: TGTGCCAGCAGCTTTTCGGCGCGACGGGAGACTAGCGGGAGGCGGTACGAGCAGTACTTC.

This clone was seen a handful of times. The chain links TRBV6-5 to TRBJ2-5; D remains ambiguous. This CDR3 is built from 16 residues. V gave up 2 bases and J gave up 3 bases, with 16 bases separating them. From germline, CDR1 is MNHEY and CDR2 SVGAGI. The CDR3 is CASSYTVHVVKETQYF. CDR3 sequence (DNA): TGTGCCAGCAGTTACACGGTCCACGTGGTTAAAGAGACCCAGTACTTC.

This clone has ten or more counts. The chain has TRBV28 and TRBJ2-7; D unresolved. V was cut by 3 bases and J by 5 bases, with 8 bases left in between. Germline CDR1 reads MDHEN; CDR2 reads SYDVKM. The CDR3 is 12 residues long. The CDR3 protein is CASSFSSHEQYF. Here the CDR3 DNA reads TGTGCCAGCAGTTTTTCTTCCCACGAGCAGTACTTC.

The chain employs TRBV6-2 or TRBV6-3 and TRBJ1-1; a weak D match, TRBD1 (6 bases). This CDR3 comprises 13 residues. Germline CDR1 reads MNHEY; CDR2 reads SVGEGT. V was trimmed by 2 bases and J by 8 bases, leaving 12 bases between them. CDR3 residues: CASSYLPGQEAFF. DNA for the CDR3: TGTGCCAGCAGTTACCTACCTGGACAGGAAGCTTTCTTT.

This clone was seen repeatedly, ten times or more. The chain recombines TRBV18 with TRBJ1-2; weak D call: TRBD1 (5 bases). This CDR3 has 16 residues. CDR1 is KGHSH and CDR2 is LQKENI in the germline V gene. The V and J ends lost 3 bases and 4 bases respectively, with 18 bases between them. CDR3 amino acids: CASSPQSREVSYGYTF. The CDR3, as DNA: TGTGCCAGCTCACCGCAATCCAGGGAGGTTAGCTATGGCTACACCTTC. Complete variable domain (other parts from reference TRBV18 and TRBJ1-2): NAGVMQNPRHLVRRRGQEARLRCSPMKGHSHVYWYRQLPEEGLKFMVYLQKENIIDESGMPKERFSAEFPKEGPSILRIQQVVRGDSAAYFCASSPQSREVSYGYTFGSGTRLTVV.

On this clone itself: The junction and the germline gene differ at one end; a read error may be behind it. The V call is TRBV3-1, the J call TRBJ2-5, with TRBD2 identical over 7 bases. CDR1 is LGHDT, CDR2 YNNKEL, per germline (reference sequence). The CDR3 has 14 residues. In DNA, the CDR3 is TGTGCCAGCAGCCAAGGGACTAGAGGAATGACCGAGTACTTC. Its protein is CASSQGTRGMTEYF.

The chain has TRBV6-1 and TRBJ1-4; D is unresolved. Germline V CDR1 and CDR2: MNHNS, SASEGT. This CDR3 comprises 11 residues. Trimming cost V 1 base and J 10 bases, with 4 bases left between them. CDR3 sequence (DNA): TGTGCCAGCAGTGAAGTGGTAAAACTGTTTTTT. Protein: CASSEVVKLFF.

Sample share makes this clone medium-sized. The chain couples TRBV2 to TRBJ1-6; D is ambiguous. This CDR3 is 13 amino acids long. Per germline, CDR1 SNHLY and CDR2 FYNNEI. V was clipped by 7 bases and J by 10 bases, with 14 bases between them. CDR3 DNA: TGTGCCAGCATCTCCGGCCCGAGCTCACCCCTCCACTTT. It yields the protein CASISGPSSPLHF.

By its share, this clone is medium-sized. V is TRBV6-5 and J is TRBJ2-1; 11 nucleotides line up with TRBD2. The trim removed 2 bases at V and 1 base at J, leaving 4 bases unmatched. The germline V gene encodes CDR1 MNHEY and CDR2 SVGAGI. The CDR3 covers 17 residues. Here the CDR3 reads CASSYGSSGRSYNEQFF. The CDR3 DNA reads TGTGCCAGCAGTTACGGATCTAGCGGGAGGTCCTACAATGAGCAGTTCTTC.

This clone was counted at least ten times. This chain joins TRBV19 and TRBJ1-5; 10 bases are shared with TRBD1. Looked up from germline, CDR1 is LNHDA and CDR2 is SQIVND (reference sequence). The CDR3 runs 16 residues. Trimming at V came to 2 bases and at J to 1 base, leaving 2 bases not matched to a gene. The CDR3 DNA sequence: TGTGCCAGTAGTATAAGGACAGGGGGGAGCAATCAGCCCCAGCATTTT. Protein product: CASSIRTGGSNQPQHF.

This clone was detected many times. The CDR3 region has the DNA TGTGCCAGCAGAGCGTTTACAGGGGATGATCGGTATGGCTACACCTTC. Protein product: CASRAFTGDDRYGYTF. The chain is built from TRBV2 and TRBJ1-2, with TRBD1 matching 7 bases. From germline, CDR1 is SNHLY and CDR2 FYNNEI. There are 16 residues in the CDR3. J gave up 5 bases and V 6 bases, and 15 bases lay outside the gene matches.

The chain has TRBV6-1 and TRBJ2-3; 14 positions match TRBD2. From germline, CDR1 is MNHNS and CDR2 SASEGT. With 11 bases clipped from V and 4 bases from J, the junction kept 8 bases outside the gene matches. The CDR3 sequence is 15 residues long. CDR3 DNA: TGTGCCTTACACGGACTAGCGGGAGGATCAGATACGCAGTATTTT. It codes for CALHGLAGGSDTQYF.

The sample holds many counts of this clone. The V and J genes are TRBV6-1 and TRBJ1-3, with D possibly being TRBD1 (6 bases). V lost 7 bases and J lost 0, with 16 bases in between. The CDR3 contains 16 residues. Germline CDR1 reads MNHNS; CDR2 reads SASEGT. CDR3 loop: CASTPRGGYSGNTIYF. In DNA form, the CDR3 reads TGTGCCAGCACCCCACGAGGGGGGTACTCTGGAAACACCATATATTTT.

This clone has at least ten counts. This chain uses TRBV20-1 with TRBJ2-7; D possibly uses TRBD1 or TRBD2 (5 bases each). The V end lost 8 bases, the J end lost 3 bases, and 20 bases lay between the germline ends. The germline V gene has CDR1 DFQATT and CDR2 SNEGSKA (reference sequence). The CDR3 totals 14 residues. As DNA, the CDR3 is TGCAGTTCCTCACCGGCCGGGACGGACTACGAGCAGTACTTC. Amino acid sequence: CSSSPAGTDYEQYF.

V gene TRBV19 combines with J gene TRBJ2-1; TRBD1 or TRBD2 may be the D gene (5 bases each). CDR1 and CDR2 from the germline V gene are LNHDA and SQIVND (reference sequence). The germline V and J ends were trimmed by 6 bases and 9 bases, with 21 bases remaining between them. CDR3 length equals 15 residues. For the CDR3, the DNA is TGTGCCAGTAGGCCCGGGGCGGTGGGCGTTTGTGAGCAGTTCTTC. Residues: CASRPGAVGVCEQFF.

The J gene is TRBJ1-6, the V gene TRBV3-1; 7 nucleotides align to TRBD1. This CDR3 has 15 residues. Unmatched junction bases numbered 10, after V lost 4 bases and J lost 10 bases. The V gene's germline CDR1 is LGHDT and CDR2 YNNKEL (reference sequence). The CDR3: CASSLRTPRGSPLHF. CDR3 DNA: TGTGCCAGCAGCCTCCGGACCCCCAGGGGGTCACCCCTCCACTTT.

This clone was seen at least ten times. The chain joins TRBV30 to TRBJ2-3; 7 nucleotides align to TRBD2. The CDR3 runs 15 residues. Germline V gene sequence: CDR1 GTSNPN, CDR2 SVGIG (reference sequence). V shed 5 bases and J 2 bases; nucleotides not matched to a gene: 10. The DNA for the CDR3 is TGTGCCTGGTCCCACCTCAGGGACTACACAGATACGCAGTATTTT. As protein: CAWSHLRDYTDTQYF.

This clone has ten or more counts. The chain uses TRBV3-1 and TRBJ1-6; D is uncertain. Deletions cut 2 bases from V and 14 bases from J, with 16 bases between. Per the germline V gene, CDR1 is LGHDT and CDR2 is YNNKEL (reference sequence). The CDR3 is 14 amino acids. CDR3 amino acids: CASSQTHGVHALHF. For the CDR3, the DNA is TGTGCCAGCAGCCAAACTCACGGGGTCCACGCCCTCCACTTT. The full variable domain, its missing parts supplied by reference TRBV3-1 and TRBJ1-6, is DTAVSQTPKYLVTQMGNDKSIKCEQNLGHDTMYWYKQDSKKFLKIMFSYNNKELIINETVPNRFSPKSPDKAHLNLHINSLELGDSAVYFCASSQTHGVHALHFGNGTRLTVT.

The table lists this clone with many counts. The chain has TRBV11-2 and TRBJ1-1; D not certain. CDR3 size: 16 residues. Trimming removed 0 bases from V and 0 bases from J, with 11 bases in between. Germline V gene lookup returns CDR1 SGHAT and CDR2 FQNNGV. The CDR3 DNA reads TGTGCCAGCAGCTTAGAGTGGCAGAACATGAACACTGAAGCTTTCTTT. This translates into CASSLEWQNMNTEAFF. Drawing the rest from reference TRBV11-2 and TRBJ1-1, the complete variable domain is EAGVAQSPRYKIIEKRQSVAFWCNPISGHATLYWYQQILGQGPKLLIQFQNNGVVDDSQLPKDRFSAERLKGVDSTLKIQPAKLEDSAVYLCASSLEWQNMNTEAFFGQGTRLTVV.

In this sample, this clone turned up many times. The chain employs TRBV25-1 and TRBJ2-5; TRBD2 agrees at 16 bases. This CDR3 has 18 residues. Germline V gene sequence: CDR1 MGHDK, CDR2 SYGVNS. Germline trimming cut 4 bases from V and 4 bases from J; bases unmatched to any gene: 9. This chain's CDR3 is CASSGPGLAGGRPETQYF. In nucleotides, the CDR3 is TGTGCCAGCAGTGGGCCGGGACTAGCGGGGGGGCGGCCAGAGACCCAGTACTTC.

This clone has a count of ten or more. V is TRBV14 and J is TRBJ2-3; D is unresolved. The CDR3 is 12 amino acids. The V and J ends lost 1 base and 6 bases respectively, with 5 bases between them. Germline V gene sequence: CDR1 SGHDN, CDR2 FVKESK. This CDR3 is CASSQVVDTQYF. Written as DNA, the CDR3 is TGTGCCAGCAGCCAAGTGGTGGATACGCAGTATTTT.

This clone was picked up many times. This chain uses TRBV20-1 with TRBJ2-3; 11 bases are a match to TRBD2. CDR1 DFQATT and CDR2 SNEGSKA come from the germline V gene (reference sequence). The CDR3 sequence is 16 residues long. Trimming took 0 bases from V and 2 from J; bases not matched to a gene: 4. The CDR3 DNA sequence: TGCAGTGCTAGAGATCTACTAGCGGGGGACACAGATACGCAGTATTTT. Its protein product is CSARDLLAGDTDTQYF.